Listed below are T cell receptor beta chains from one sample, sequenced in a study of siplizumab effects on memory and regulatory T cells. Generated by immunoSEQ multiplex PCR, the TCRdb table keeps only in-frame clones and is missing some. The profile shows some 96,000 clones, about 91% of them singletons. Input material: CD4+ T cells sorted from blood. These receptors were obtained from a human donor in good health. Both conserved end residues are part of each CDR3. Each record gives: V gene, J gene, CDR3 protein.

TRBV5-4,TRBJ2-1,CASSLYRGQIDNEQFF
TRBV11-2,TRBJ2-3,CASSFSLGTTDTQYF
TRBV30,TRBJ2-3,CAWSLKSGLAGPGGTQYF
TRBV10-3,TRBJ2-1,CAISDPGVDNEQFF
TRBV30,TRBJ1-6,CAWRKEGWSPLHF
TRBV19,TRBJ2-7,CASSLTGKKYEQYF
TRBV9,TRBJ2-5,CASSVGVGSETQYF
TRBV2,TRBJ1-2,CASSELTGSGGYTF
TRBV7-3,TRBJ2-2,CASRPPTGELFF
TRBV7-9,TRBJ1-2,CASSLGPGGIYGYTF
TRBV18,TRBJ2-7,CASSGTGYYEQYF
TRBV2,TRBJ2-1,CASSGTSGGSEQFF
TRBV7-9,TRBJ2-3,CASSRGEDAGAHTDTQYF
TRBV6-5,TRBJ1-2,CASSYTGGLNYGYTF
TRBV6-5,TRBJ2-7,CASSYRGTPHYEQYF
TRBV23-1,TRBJ1-3,CASGQGPLYPGNTIYF
TRBV11-1,TRBJ1-1,CASSFLRNTEAFF
TRBV7-2,TRBJ1-3,CASSRQGSGNTIYF
TRBV10-3,TRBJ2-3,CAISESTEIITDTQYF
TRBV14,TRBJ2-5,CASSQMPGLAGWGSQETQYF
TRBV7-6,TRBJ1-1,CASSLEDSRGFVDEAFF
TRBV19,TRBJ2-7,CASSIGEGRYEQYF
TRBV10-3,TRBJ2-3,CAMAMGGWDTQYF
TRBV14,TRBJ1-1,CASSQDFRGAFF
TRBV20-1,TRBJ1-1,CSASVDTEAFF